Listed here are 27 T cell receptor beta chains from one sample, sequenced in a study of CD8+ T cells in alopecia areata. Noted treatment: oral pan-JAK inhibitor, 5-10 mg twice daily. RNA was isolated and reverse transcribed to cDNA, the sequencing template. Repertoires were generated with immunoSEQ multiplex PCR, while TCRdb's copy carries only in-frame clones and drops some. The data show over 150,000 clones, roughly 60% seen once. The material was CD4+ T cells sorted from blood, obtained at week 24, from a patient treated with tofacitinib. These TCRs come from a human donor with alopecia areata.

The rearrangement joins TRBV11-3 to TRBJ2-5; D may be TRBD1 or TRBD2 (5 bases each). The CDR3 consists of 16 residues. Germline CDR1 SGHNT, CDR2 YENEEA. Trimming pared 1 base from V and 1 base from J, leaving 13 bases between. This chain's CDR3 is CASSLGGWSGQETQYF. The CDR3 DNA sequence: TGTGCCAGCAGCTTAGGGGGGTGGAGCGGCCAAGAGACCCAGTACTTC.

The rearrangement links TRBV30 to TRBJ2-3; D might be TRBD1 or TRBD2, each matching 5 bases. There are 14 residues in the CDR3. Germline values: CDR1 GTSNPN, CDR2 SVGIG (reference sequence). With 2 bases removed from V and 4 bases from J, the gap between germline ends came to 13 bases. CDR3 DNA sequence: TGTGCCTGGAGTTCGCCCAGGGACGCAGATACGCAGTATTTT. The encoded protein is CAWSSPRDADTQYF. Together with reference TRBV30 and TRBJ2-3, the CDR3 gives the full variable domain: SQTIHQWPATLVQPVGSPLSLECTVEGTSNPNLYWYRQAAGRGLQLLFYSVGIGQISSEVPQNLSASRPQDRQFILSSKKLLLSDSGFYLCAWSSPRDADTQYFGPGTRLTVL.

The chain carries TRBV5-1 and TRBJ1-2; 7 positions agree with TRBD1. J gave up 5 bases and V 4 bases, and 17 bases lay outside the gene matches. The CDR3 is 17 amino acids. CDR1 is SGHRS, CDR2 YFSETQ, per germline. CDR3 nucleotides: TGCGCCAGCAGCCCACCGAGTAGGACAGGAGTGTCATATGGCTACACCTTC. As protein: CASSPPSRTGVSYGYTF.

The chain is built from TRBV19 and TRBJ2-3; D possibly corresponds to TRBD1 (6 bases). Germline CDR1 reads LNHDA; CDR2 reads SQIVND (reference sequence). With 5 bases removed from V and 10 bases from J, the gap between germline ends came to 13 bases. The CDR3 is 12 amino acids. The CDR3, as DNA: TGTGCCAGTAGTGGATCACAGGGTGCGCAGTATTTT. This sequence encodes CASSGSQGAQYF. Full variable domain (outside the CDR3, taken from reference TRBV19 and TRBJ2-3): DGGITQSPKYLFRKEGQNVTLSCEQNLNHDAMYWYRQDPGQGLRLIYYSQIVNDFQKGDIAEGYSVSREKKESFPLTVTSAQKNPTAFYLCASSGSQGAQYFGPGTRLTVL.

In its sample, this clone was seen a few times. CDR3 DNA sequence: TGCGCCAGCAGCTTGGGGCACCGGGACACCAATGAGCAGTTCTTC. Amino acid sequence: CASSLGHRDTNEQFF. V is TRBV5-1 and J is TRBJ2-1; tentative D call: TRBD1 (6 bases). Germline V CDR1 and CDR2: SGHRS, YFSETQ. The CDR3 is made up of 15 amino acids. With 0 bases removed from V and 6 bases from J, the gap between germline ends came to 13 bases. Full variable domain (remainder filled in from reference TRBV5-1 and TRBJ2-1): KAGVTQTPRYLIKTRGQQVTLSCSPISGHRSVSWYQQTPGQGLQFLFEYFSETQRNKGNFPGRFSGRQFSNSRSEMNVSTLELGDSALYLCASSLGHRDTNEQFFGPGTRLTVL.

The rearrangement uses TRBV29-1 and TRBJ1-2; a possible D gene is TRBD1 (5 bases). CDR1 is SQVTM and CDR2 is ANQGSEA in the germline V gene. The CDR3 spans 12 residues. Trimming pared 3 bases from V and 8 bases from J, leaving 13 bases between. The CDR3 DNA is TGCAGCGTTGAGAGGACAACGGGCGGCTACACCTTC. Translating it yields CSVERTTGGYTF.

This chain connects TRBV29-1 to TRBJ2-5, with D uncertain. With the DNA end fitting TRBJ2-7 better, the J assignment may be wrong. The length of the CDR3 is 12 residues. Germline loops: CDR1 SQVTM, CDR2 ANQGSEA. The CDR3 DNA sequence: TGCAGCGTTGAAGTTTGGCAGAACGAGCAGTACTTC. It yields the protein CSVEVWQNEQYF.

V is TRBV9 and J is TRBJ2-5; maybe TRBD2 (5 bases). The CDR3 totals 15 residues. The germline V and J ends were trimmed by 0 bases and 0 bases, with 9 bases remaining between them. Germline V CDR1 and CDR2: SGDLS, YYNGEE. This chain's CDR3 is CASSVGSGYQETQYF. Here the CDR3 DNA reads TGTGCCAGCAGCGTAGGGAGCGGTTACCAAGAGACCCAGTACTTC.

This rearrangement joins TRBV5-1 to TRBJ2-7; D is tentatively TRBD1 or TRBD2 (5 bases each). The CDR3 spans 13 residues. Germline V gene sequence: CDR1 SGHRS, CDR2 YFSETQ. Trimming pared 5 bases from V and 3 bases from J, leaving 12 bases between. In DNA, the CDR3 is TGCGCCAGCAGTTCGGGGCAACGCTACGAGCAGTACTTC. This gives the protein CASSSGQRYEQYF. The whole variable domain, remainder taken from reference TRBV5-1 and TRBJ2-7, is KAGVTQTPRYLIKTRGQQVTLSCSPISGHRSVSWYQQTPGQGLQFLFEYFSETQRNKGNFPGRFSGRQFSNSRSEMNVSTLELGDSALYLCASSSGQRYEQYFGPGTRLTVT.

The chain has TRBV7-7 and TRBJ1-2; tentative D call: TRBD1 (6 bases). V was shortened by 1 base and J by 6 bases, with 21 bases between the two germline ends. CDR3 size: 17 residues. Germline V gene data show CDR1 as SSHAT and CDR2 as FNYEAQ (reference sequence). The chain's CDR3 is CASSLGAGRGVRNGYTF. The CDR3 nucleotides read TGTGCCAGCAGCTTAGGAGCGGGCAGGGGCGTAAGGAATGGCTACACCTTC.

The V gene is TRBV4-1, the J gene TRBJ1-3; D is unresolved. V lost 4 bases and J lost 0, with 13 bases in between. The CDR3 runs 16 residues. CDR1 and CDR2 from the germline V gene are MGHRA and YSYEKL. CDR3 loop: CASSRGDTSSGNTIYF. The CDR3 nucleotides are TGCGCCAGCAGCCGTGGAGACACGAGCTCTGGAAACACCATATATTTT.

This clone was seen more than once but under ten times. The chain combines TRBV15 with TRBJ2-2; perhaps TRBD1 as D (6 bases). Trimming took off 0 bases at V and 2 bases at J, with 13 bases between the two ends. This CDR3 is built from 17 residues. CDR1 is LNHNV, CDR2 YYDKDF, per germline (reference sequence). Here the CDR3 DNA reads TGTGCCACCAGCAGAGATGTTGGGACACCCAACACCGGGGAGCTGTTTTTT. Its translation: CATSRDVGTPNTGELFF.

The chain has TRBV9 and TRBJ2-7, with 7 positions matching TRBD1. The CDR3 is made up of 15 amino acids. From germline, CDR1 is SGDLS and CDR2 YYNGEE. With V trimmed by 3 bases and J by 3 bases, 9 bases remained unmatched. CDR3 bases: TGTGCCAGCAGCGGGTCGGACAGGTCAAGCTACGAGCAGTACTTC. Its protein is CASSGSDRSSYEQYF.

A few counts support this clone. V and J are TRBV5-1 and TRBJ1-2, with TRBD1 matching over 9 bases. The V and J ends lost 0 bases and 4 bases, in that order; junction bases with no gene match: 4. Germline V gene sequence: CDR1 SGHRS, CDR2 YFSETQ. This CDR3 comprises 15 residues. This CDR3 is CASSLDGQGSYGYTF. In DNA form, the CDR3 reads TGCGCCAGCAGCTTGGACGGACAGGGGAGCTATGGCTACACCTTC.

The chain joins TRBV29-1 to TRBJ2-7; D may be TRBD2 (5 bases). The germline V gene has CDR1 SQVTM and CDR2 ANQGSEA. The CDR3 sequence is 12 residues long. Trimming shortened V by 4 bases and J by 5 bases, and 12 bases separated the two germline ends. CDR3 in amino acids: CSVGFSGNEQYF. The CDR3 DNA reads TGCAGCGTTGGTTTTTCCGGGAACGAGCAGTACTTC.

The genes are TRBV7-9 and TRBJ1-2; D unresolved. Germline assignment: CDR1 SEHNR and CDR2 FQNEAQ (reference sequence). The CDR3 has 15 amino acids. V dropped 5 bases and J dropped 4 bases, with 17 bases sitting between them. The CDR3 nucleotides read TGTGCCAGCAGCCCCCGAGATCTGGTCGGCTATGGCTACACCTTC. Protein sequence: CASSPRDLVGYGYTF.

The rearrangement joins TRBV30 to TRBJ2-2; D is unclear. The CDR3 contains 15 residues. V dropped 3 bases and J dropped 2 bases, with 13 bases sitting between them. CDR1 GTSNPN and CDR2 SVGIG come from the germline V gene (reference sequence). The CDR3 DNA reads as TGTGCCTGGAGCGTAGGGCCGATTAACACCGGGGAGCTGTTTTTT. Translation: CAWSVGPINTGELFF.

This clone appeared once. The CDR3 region has the DNA TGCGCCAGCAGCTTGGGTCGGACAGGAAGCACAGATACGCAGTATTTT. Translating it yields CASSLGRTGSTDTQYF. The chain combines TRBV5-1 with TRBJ2-3, with 7 bases matching TRBD1. Trimming took 0 bases from V and 0 from J; bases not matched to a gene: 4. Germline V gene data show CDR1 as SGHRS and CDR2 as YFSETQ. The CDR3 runs to 16 residues.

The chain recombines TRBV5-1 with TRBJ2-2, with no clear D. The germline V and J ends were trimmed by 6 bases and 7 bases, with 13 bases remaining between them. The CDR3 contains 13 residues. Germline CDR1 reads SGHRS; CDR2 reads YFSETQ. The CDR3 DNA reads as TGCGCCAGCACGGACGATTTGAACGGGGAGCTGTTTTTT. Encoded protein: CASTDDLNGELFF.

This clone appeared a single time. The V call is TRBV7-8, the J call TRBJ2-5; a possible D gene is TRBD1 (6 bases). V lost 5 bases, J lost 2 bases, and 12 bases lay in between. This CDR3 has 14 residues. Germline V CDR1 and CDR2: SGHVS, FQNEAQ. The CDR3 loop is CASSPWTAQETQYF. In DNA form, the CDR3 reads TGTGCCAGCAGCCCCTGGACAGCTCAAGAGACCCAGTACTTC.

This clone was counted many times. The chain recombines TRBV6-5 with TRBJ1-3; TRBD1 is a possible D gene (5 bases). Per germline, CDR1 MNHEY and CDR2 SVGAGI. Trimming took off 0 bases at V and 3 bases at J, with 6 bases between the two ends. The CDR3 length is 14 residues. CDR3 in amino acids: CASSYSGVGNTIYF. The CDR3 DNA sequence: TGTGCCAGCAGTTACTCGGGGGTTGGAAACACCATATATTTT.

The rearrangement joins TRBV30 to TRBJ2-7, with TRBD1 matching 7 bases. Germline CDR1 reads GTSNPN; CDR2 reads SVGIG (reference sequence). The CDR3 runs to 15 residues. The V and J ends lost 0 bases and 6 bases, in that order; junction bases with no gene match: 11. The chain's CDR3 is CAWSVRLLRDSEQYF. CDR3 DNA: TGTGCCTGGAGTGTACGGCTTCTAAGGGACAGCGAGCAGTACTTC.

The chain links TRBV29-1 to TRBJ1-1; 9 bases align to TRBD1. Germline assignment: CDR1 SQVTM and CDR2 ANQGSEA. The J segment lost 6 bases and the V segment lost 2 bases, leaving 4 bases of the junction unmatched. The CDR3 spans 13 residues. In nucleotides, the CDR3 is TGCAGCGTTGAAAGACAGGGGGGCTCTGAAGCTTTCTTT. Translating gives CSVERQGGSEAFF.

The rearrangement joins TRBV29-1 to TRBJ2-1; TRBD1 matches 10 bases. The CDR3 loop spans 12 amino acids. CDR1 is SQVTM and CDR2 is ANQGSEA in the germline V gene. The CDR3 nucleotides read TGCAGTGTGGGACAGGGGAACAATGAGCAGTTCTTC. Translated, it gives CSVGQGNNEQFF.

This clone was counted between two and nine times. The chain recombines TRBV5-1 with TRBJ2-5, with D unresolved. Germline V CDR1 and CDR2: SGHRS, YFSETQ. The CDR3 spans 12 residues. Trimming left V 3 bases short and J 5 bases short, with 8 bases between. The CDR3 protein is CASSSQGETQYF. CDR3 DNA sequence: TGCGCCAGCAGCTCCCAAGGGGAGACCCAGTACTTC.

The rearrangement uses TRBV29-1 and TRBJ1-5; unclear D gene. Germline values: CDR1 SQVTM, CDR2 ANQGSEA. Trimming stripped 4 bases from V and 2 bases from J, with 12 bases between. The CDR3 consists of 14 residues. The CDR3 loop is CSVVSGLGNQPQHF. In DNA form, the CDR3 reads TGCAGCGTTGTATCAGGTCTAGGCAATCAGCCCCAGCATTTT.

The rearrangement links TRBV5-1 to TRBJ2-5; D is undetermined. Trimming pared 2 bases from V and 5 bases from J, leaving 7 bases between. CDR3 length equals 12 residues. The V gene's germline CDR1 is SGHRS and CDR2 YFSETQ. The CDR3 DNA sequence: TGCGCCAGCAGCTTCTCGGAGGAGACCCAGTACTTC. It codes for CASSFSEETQYF.